The sequence of this T cell receptor beta chain was determined in a study of shared clonotypes between healthy human individuals. Notes on the study in general: Sequencing depth was expected to affect clonotype sharing among donors. What limited the represented genetic and exposure-history diversity was the small number of donors.

V was pared by 1 base and J by 0 bases, with 5 bases of the junction left unmatched. Per germline, CDR1 MGHRA and CDR2 YSYEKL. The CDR3 has 17 residues. Of note for this clone: Its matching antigen is unknown.

Researchers ran the assay at a deep level. Method: immunoSEQ multiplex PCR; TCRdb's copy keeps in-frame clones and lacks some. The sample includes about half a million clones, around 73% seen only once; the top ten take around 11%. There were only Caucasian adults among the donors, and all lived in Nashville, Tennessee. The V call is TRBV4-1, the J call TRBJ1-5, with 8 bases fitting TRBD1. The sequenced sample consisted of PBMCs. The receptor's source is a woman in her 40s in good health. Some clones in this sample may be carry-over from other donors' samples. The CDR3 protein is CASSQGDRSYSNQPQHF. CDR3 DNA: TGCGCCAGCAGCCAAGGGGACAGGAGTTATAGCAATCAGCCCCAGCATTTT.